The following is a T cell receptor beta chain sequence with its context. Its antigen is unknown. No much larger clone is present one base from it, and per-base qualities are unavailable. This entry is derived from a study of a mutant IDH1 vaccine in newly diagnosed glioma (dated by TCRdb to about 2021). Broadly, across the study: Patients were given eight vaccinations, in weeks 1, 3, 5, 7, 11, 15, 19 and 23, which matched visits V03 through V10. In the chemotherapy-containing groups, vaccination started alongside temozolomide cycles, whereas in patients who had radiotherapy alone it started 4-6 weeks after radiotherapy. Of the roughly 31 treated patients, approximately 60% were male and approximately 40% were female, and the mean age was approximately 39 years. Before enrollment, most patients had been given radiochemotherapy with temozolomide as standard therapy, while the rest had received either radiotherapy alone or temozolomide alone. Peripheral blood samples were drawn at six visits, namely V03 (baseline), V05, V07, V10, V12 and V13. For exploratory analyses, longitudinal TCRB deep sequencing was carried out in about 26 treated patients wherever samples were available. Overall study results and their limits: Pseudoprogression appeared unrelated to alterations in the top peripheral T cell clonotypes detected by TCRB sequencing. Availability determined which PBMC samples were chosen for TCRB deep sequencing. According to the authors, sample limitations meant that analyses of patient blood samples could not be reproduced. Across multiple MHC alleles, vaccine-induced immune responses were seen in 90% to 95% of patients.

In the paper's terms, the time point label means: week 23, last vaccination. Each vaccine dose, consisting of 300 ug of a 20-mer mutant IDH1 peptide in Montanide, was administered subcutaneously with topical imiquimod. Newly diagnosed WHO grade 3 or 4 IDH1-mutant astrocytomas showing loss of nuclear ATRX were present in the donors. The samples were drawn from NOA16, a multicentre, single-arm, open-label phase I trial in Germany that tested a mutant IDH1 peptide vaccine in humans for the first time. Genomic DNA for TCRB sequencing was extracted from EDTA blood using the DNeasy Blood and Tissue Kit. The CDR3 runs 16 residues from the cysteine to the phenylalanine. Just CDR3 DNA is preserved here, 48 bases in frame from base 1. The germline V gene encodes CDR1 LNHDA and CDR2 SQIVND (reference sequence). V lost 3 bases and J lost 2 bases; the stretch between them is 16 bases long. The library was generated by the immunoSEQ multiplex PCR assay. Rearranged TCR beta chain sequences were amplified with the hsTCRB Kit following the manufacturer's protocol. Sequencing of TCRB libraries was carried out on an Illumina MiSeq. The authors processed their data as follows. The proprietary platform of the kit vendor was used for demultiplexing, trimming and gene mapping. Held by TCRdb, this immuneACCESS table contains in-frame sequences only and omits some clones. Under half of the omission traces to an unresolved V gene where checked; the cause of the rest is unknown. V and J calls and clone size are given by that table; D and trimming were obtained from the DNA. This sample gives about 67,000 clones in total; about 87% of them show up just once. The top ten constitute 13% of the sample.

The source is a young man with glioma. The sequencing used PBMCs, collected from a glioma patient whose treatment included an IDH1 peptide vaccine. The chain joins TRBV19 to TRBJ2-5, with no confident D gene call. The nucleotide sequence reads TGTGCCAGTAGTATGTCAAGAAGAGCCAGACAAGAGACCCAGTACTTC. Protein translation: CASSMSRRARQETQYF.